This entry is about one T cell receptor (beta chain). Its target is not known. The sample originates from a study of PD-1 blockade in classical Hodgkin lymphoma. General observations from the study: Diversity similar to that of newly diagnosed patients was seen at baseline in complete responders. Relapsed/refractory patients reportedly had the lowest baseline TCR diversity, below newly diagnosed patients, who were below healthy donors.

The protocol was immunoSEQ multiplex PCR, while the TCRdb copy is restricted to in-frame clones and leaves out a portion. The table includes some 25,000 clones, 72% detected once. Noted time point: cycle 4 day 1 (C4D1), after more than 5 weeks of nivolumab. Each patient relapsed following autologous stem cell transplantation, and prior brentuximab vedotin exposure differed. The germline V gene encodes CDR1 MGHRA and CDR2 YSYEKL. The CDR3 runs to 10 residues. V was cut by 3 bases and J by 12 bases, with 9 bases left in between. The rearrangement joins TRBV4-1 to TRBJ2-7; D ambiguous. The sequencing here drew on peripheral blood mononuclear cells (PBMCs), taken before the fourth cycle of nivolumab. The TCR was taken from a human donor with classical Hodgkin lymphoma. CDR3: CASSHPARYF. As DNA, the CDR3 is TGCGCCAGCAGCCATCCGGCCCGGTACTTC.